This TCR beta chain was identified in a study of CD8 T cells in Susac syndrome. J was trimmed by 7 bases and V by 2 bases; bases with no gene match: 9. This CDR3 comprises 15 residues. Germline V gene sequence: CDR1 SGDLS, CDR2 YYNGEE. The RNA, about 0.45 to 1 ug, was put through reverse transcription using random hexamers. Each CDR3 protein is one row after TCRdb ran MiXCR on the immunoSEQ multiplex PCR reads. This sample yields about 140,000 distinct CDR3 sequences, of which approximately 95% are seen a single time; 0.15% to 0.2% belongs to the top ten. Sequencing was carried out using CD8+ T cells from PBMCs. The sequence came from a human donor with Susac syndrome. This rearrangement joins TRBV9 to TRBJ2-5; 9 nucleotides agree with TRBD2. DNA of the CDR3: TGTGCCAGCAGCGTGGGTAGCGGGAGTGGAGGGACCCAGTACTTC. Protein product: CASSVGSGSGGTQYF.